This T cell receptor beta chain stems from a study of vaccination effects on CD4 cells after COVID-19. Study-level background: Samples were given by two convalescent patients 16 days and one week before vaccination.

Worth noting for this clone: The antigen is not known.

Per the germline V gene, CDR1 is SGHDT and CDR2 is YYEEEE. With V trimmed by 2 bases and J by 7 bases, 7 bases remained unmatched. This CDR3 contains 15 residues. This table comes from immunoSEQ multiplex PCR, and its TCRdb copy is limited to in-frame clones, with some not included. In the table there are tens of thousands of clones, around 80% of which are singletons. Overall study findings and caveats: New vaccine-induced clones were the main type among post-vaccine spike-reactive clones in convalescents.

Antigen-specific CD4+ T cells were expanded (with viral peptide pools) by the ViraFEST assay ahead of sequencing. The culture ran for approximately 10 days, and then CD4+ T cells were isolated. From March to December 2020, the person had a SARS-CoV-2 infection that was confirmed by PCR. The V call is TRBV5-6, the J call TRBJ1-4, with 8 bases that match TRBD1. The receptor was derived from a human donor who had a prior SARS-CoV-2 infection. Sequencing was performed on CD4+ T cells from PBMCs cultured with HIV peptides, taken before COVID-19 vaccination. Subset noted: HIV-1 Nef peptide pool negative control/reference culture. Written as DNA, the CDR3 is TGTGCCAGCAGCTTCCTAGGACAGGGTGGTGAAAAACTGTTTTTT. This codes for CASSFLGQGGEKLFF. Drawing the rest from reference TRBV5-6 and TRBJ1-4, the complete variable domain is DAGVTQSPTHLIKTRGQQVTLRCSPKSGHDTVSWYQQALGQGPQFIFQYYEEEERQRGNFPDRFSGHQFPNYSSELNVNALLLGDSALYLCASSFLGQGGEKLFFGSGTQLSVL.